The 13 T cell receptor beta chains listed next were all sequenced from one sample in a study of T cell repertoires in cytomegalovirus infection. TCRdb independently ran MiXCR on the reads; one entry per CDR3 protein. The profile shows around 170,000 distinct CDR3 sequences, around an eighth of them singletons. The sample consisted of PBMCs. The receptors shown here come from a human donor in good health (CMV status not recorded). Some clones in this sample may be carry-over from other donors' samples.

The chain joins TRBV20-1 to TRBJ1-4; D is unclear. With 3 bases removed from V and 8 bases from J, the gap between germline ends came to 10 bases. The germline gives CDR1 DFQATT, CDR2 SNEGSKA (reference sequence). CDR3 length: 12 amino acids. This CDR3 is CSASRQAEKLFF. The DNA for the CDR3 is TGCAGTGCTAGTCGGCAGGCAGAAAAACTGTTTTTT.

The V and J genes are TRBV2 and TRBJ2-1; D is ambiguous. The germline gives CDR1 SNHLY, CDR2 FYNNEI. V dropped 8 bases and J dropped 9 bases, with 17 bases sitting between them. CDR3 size: 13 residues. The CDR3 DNA reads as TGTGCCAGCGAGGTAGACTCCTGGGCTGAGCAGTTCTTC. Translation: CASEVDSWAEQFF. Together with reference TRBV2 and TRBJ2-1, the CDR3 gives the full variable domain: EPEVTQTPSHQVTQMGQEVILRCVPISNHLYFYWYRQILGQKVEFLVSFYNNEISEKSEIFDDQFSVERPDGSNFTLKIRSTKLEDSAMYFCASEVDSWAEQFFGPGTRLTVL.

In the case of this clonotype: Being one base from a much bigger clone, this may be a read error. No conserved phenylalanine or tryptophan is present at the end of the CDR3, so a read error is the likely explanation. The CDR3 DNA follows: TGTGCCAGCAGTTACTCGGCGGGGCAGGTTGAGCAGTTCTAC. It yields the protein CASSYSAGQVEQFY. The rearrangement joins TRBV6-2 or TRBV6-3 to TRBJ2-1; the D gene is possibly TRBD2 (6 bases). Per the germline V gene, CDR1 is MNHEY and CDR2 is SVGEGT. V lost 0 bases to trimming and J lost 9 bases, with 12 bases between them. The CDR3 is 14 residues long.

This clonotype was recorded many times. The chain employs TRBV28 and TRBJ2-5; D is unclear. Germline V gene lookup returns CDR1 MDHEN and CDR2 SYDVKM. V lost 6 bases, J lost 6 bases, and 14 bases lay in between. The CDR3 is 13 residues long. The CDR3 DNA follows: TGTGCCAGCAGCTCGGCCCAGGACCAGACCCAGTACTTC. It specifies CASSSAQDQTQYF.

The J gene is TRBJ2-7, the V gene TRBV20-1; 7 bases align to TRBD1. V trimming: 5 bases; J trimming: 5 bases; junction bases outside the gene matches: 9. Germline CDR1 reads DFQATT; CDR2 reads SNEGSKA (reference sequence). This CDR3 has 13 residues. The CDR3 sequence is CSAPRDRSNEQYF. CDR3 sequence (DNA): TGCAGTGCTCCCCGGGACAGAAGTAACGAGCAGTACTTC.

The chain has TRBV2 and TRBJ2-3; D may be TRBD1 (5 bases). The germline CDR1 and CDR2 sequences are SNHLY and FYNNEI. The CDR3 is made up of 13 amino acids. As DNA, the CDR3 is TGTGCTGAACAGGCAGGAGGCACAGATACGCAGTATTTT. It encodes CAEQAGGTDTQYF.

A few counts support this clonotype. The CDR3 DNA reads as TGTGCCAGCAGCTTAGAGACTAGCCCTTCCTACGAGCAGTACTTC. Translation: CASSLETSPSYEQYF. The chain is built from TRBV7-2 and TRBJ2-7; 7 nucleotides match TRBD2. From germline, CDR1 is SGHTA and CDR2 FQGNSA. The CDR3 totals 15 residues. V trimming: 1 base; J trimming: 1 base; junction bases outside the gene matches: 4.

This clonotype turned up a few times. V gene TRBV6-5 combines with J gene TRBJ2-5, with D possibly matching TRBD1 (5 bases). In germline, CDR1 is MNHEY, CDR2 SVGAGI. The CDR3 is made up of 15 amino acids. Trimming removed 4 bases at V and 2 bases at J, with 14 bases between. This CDR3 is CASSLTVGVQETQYF. The CDR3 DNA is TGTGCCAGCAGTTTGACAGTAGGGGTTCAAGAGACCCAGTACTTC.

This clonotype was detected only a few times. J is TRBJ1-2 and V is TRBV7-9; D is uncertain. Between the trimmed V and J ends, which lost 5 bases and 3 bases, there was a span of 16 bases. CDR1 is SEHNR and CDR2 is FQNEAQ in the germline V gene (reference sequence). The CDR3 extends over 15 amino acids. CDR3 loop: CASSPSRGWDYGYTF. CDR3 nucleotide sequence: TGTGCCAGCAGCCCTTCCAGAGGTTGGGACTATGGCTACACCTTC. The full variable domain, its missing parts supplied by reference TRBV7-9 and TRBJ1-2, is DTGVSQNPRHKITKRGQNVTFRCDPISEHNRLYWYRQTLGQGPEFLTYFQNEAQLEKSRLLSDRFSAERPKGSFSTLEIQRTEQGDSAMYLCASSPSRGWDYGYTFGSGTRLTVV.

The chain has TRBV7-3 and TRBJ2-1, with 7 bases aligning to TRBD1. Germline lookup yields CDR1 SGHTA and CDR2 FQGTGA. The CDR3 has 13 amino acids. Trimming removed 3 bases from V and 7 bases from J; junction bases left unmatched: 3. The CDR3 spells CASSLTGKNEQFF. The CDR3 coding sequence is TGTGCCAGCAGCTTGACAGGGAAGAATGAGCAGTTCTTC.

The table lists this clonotype with a few counts. The chain recombines TRBV7-2 with TRBJ2-3; D not resolved. Trimming took 0 bases from V and 4 from J, leaving 11 bases between them. CDR1 and CDR2 (germline): SGHTA, FQGNSA. This CDR3 comprises 15 residues. The CDR3 nucleotides are TGTGCCAGCAGCTTAGCGCCCCATTCAGCAGATACGCAGTATTTT. This encodes CASSLAPHSADTQYF.

This clonotype was counted a few times. The gene calls are TRBV29-1 and TRBJ1-2, with D possibly matching TRBD1 (6 bases). This CDR3 contains 14 residues. Trimming removed 1 base at V and 4 bases at J, with 13 bases between. CDR1 and CDR2 (germline): SQVTM, ANQGSEA. CDR3 sequence reads: CSVEGGSRGYGYTF. In DNA form, the CDR3 reads TGCAGCGTTGAAGGGGGCTCCAGGGGCTATGGCTACACCTTC.

This clonotype occurred a few times. The chain carries TRBV5-1 and TRBJ2-6; D remains ambiguous. The CDR3 extends over 14 amino acids. Trimming left V 5 bases short and J 4 bases short, with 10 bases between. Per germline, CDR1 SGHRS and CDR2 YFSETQ. CDR3 loop: CASSRRAGANVLTF. The CDR3, as DNA: TGCGCCAGCAGTAGGAGAGCGGGGGCCAACGTCCTGACTTTC.